One and the same sample provided the 17 T cell receptor beta chains below, sequenced in a study of immune evolution from preneoplasia to lung adenocarcinoma. Clones were read by immunoSEQ multiplex PCR, and TCRdb kept only the in-frame ones, dropping some. The sample contains around 14,000 clones, approximately 77% of which appear only once. Sequencing was performed on FFPE minimally invasive lung adenocarcinoma tissue. These TCRs come from a person aged 60-80 years with lung adenocarcinoma.

In regard to this clone: Its ends do not fully match the called genes, so a read error is possible. This chain connects TRBV5-4 to TRBJ2-2; a weak D match, TRBD2 (6 bases). The CDR3 length is 15 residues. Germline values: CDR1 SGHNT, CDR2 YYREEE (reference sequence). The CDR3 sequence: CASSSGGRAAGGLFF. CDR3 DNA: TGTGCCAGCAGCTCCGGGGGTAGGGCCGCCGGGGGGCTGTTTTTT.

This chain uses TRBV30 with TRBJ2-3; 15 bases agree with TRBD2. Germline CDR1 GTSNPN, CDR2 SVGIG (reference sequence). Unmatched junction bases numbered 3, after V lost 5 bases and J lost 3 bases. CDR3 size: 15 residues. CDR3 DNA: TGTGCCTGGGTGGGACTAGCGGGAGGAACAGATACGCAGTATTTT. It encodes CAWVGLAGGTDTQYF.

This clone was seen more than once but under ten times. The rearrangement uses TRBV10-3 and TRBJ2-3; 7 nucleotides match TRBD2. J lost 8 bases, V lost 3 bases, and 8 bases had no gene match. Germline lookup yields CDR1 ENHRY and CDR2 SYGVKD. CDR3 length: 14 amino acids. CDR3 nucleotides: TGTGCCATCAGTGAAGTCTCCAGCGGGGCTACGCAGTATTTT. The encoded protein is CAISEVSSGATQYF.

V gene TRBV6-6 combines with J gene TRBJ2-2; D perhaps matches TRBD1 (5 bases). Trimming removed 5 bases from V and 2 bases from J, with 12 bases in between. The CDR3 has 15 residues. The germline gives CDR1 MNHNY, CDR2 SVGAGI (reference sequence). CDR3 in amino acids: CASSHQDRNTGELFF. Written as DNA, the CDR3 is TGTGCCAGCAGTCACCAAGACAGAAACACCGGGGAGCTGTTTTTT.

The genes are TRBV6-1 and TRBJ2-1; weak D call: TRBD2 (6 bases). V was trimmed by 7 bases and J by 4 bases, leaving 14 bases between them. Germline V gives CDR1 MNHNS, CDR2 SASEGT. The CDR3 consists of 14 residues. The CDR3 nucleotides read TGTGCCAGCACCCCGGGACTGGCTTACAATGAGCAGTTCTTC. Its protein product is CASTPGLAYNEQFF.

The V call is TRBV5-5, the J call TRBJ2-1, with 13 nucleotides matching TRBD2. Germline V gene data show CDR1 as SGHKS and CDR2 as YYEKEE (reference sequence). V was pared by 2 bases and J by 2 bases, with 1 base of the junction left unmatched. This CDR3 spans 16 amino acids. CDR3 sequence: CASSFGTSGAYNEQFF. DNA for the CDR3: TGTGCCAGCAGCTTCGGGACTAGCGGGGCCTACAATGAGCAGTTCTTC.

This sequence joins TRBV6-4 and TRBJ1-2; D is perhaps TRBD1 (5 bases). Trimming took 11 bases from V and 0 from J, leaving 19 bases between them. This CDR3 region has 15 residues. The germline V gene encodes CDR1 MRHNA and CDR2 SNTAGT. CDR3 region: CAAPRRGGANYGYTF. The CDR3 region has the DNA TGTGCCGCCCCTCGACGAGGAGGGGCTAACTATGGCTACACCTTC.

The chain combines TRBV2 with TRBJ2-1; perhaps TRBD2 as D (6 bases). Germline lookup yields CDR1 SNHLY and CDR2 FYNNEI. The CDR3 spans 12 residues. V lost 4 bases and J 12 bases, leaving 13 bases between the germline ends. CDR3 sequence reads: CASSAGGIGQFF. The CDR3 bases are TGTGCCAGCAGTGCTGGCGGGATCGGGCAGTTCTTC.

As DNA, the CDR3 is TGTGCCAGCAGTGAAGCAGCTCAGGGGGCGGGGTGGACTGAAGCTTTCTTT. Encoded protein: CASSEAAQGAGWTEAFF. This rearrangement joins TRBV2 to TRBJ1-1; 8 bases are a match to TRBD1. V was pared by 0 bases and J by 5 bases, with 11 bases of the junction left unmatched. Germline V gives CDR1 SNHLY, CDR2 FYNNEI. This CDR3 spans 17 amino acids.

The gene calls are TRBV19 and TRBJ2-2, with D perhaps matching TRBD2 (5 bases). Germline-derived CDR1 and CDR2 are LNHDA and SQIVND (reference sequence). The CDR3 is 13 residues long. Trimming took 7 bases from V and 5 from J, leaving 11 bases between them. CDR3 sequence: CASTPRGTGELFF. The CDR3 nucleotides read TGTGCCAGTACCCCACGGGGTACCGGGGAGCTGTTTTTT.

This clone was counted only a few times. The chain has TRBV28 and TRBJ2-1, with 9 bases lining up with TRBD1. V shed 5 bases, J shed 6 bases, and the junction held 5 bases outside the gene matches. Germline CDR1 and CDR2: MDHEN and SYDVKM. CDR3 length: 14 amino acids. The CDR3 loop reads CASSPGQGSNEQFF. The CDR3 coding sequence is TGTGCCAGCAGTCCCGGACAGGGGAGCAATGAGCAGTTCTTC.

The gene calls are TRBV6-1 and TRBJ2-3, with D hard to call. V lost 2 bases and J 0 bases, leaving 9 bases between the germline ends. This CDR3 contains 15 residues. The germline gives CDR1 MNHNS, CDR2 SASEGT. The CDR3 nucleotides are TGTGCCAGCAGTGAAACCGGGTTTAGCACAGATACGCAGTATTTT. Translating it yields CASSETGFSTDTQYF.

The gene calls are TRBV18 and TRBJ2-5; 9 bases are a match to TRBD1. CDR1 is KGHSH and CDR2 is LQKENI in the germline V gene. This CDR3 is built from 16 residues. The V and J ends lost 3 bases and 4 bases, in that order; junction bases with no gene match: 9. This chain's CDR3 is CASSPYRGHTGETQYF. DNA of the CDR3: TGTGCCAGCTCACCGTACAGGGGGCATACGGGAGAGACCCAGTACTTC.

This clone has only one observation. Compared with germline, one end of the junction differs, possibly owing to a read error. V gene TRBV7-7 combines with J gene TRBJ2-2; 10 positions match TRBD1. This CDR3 has 14 residues. Germline V gene sequence: CDR1 SSHAT, CDR2 FNYEAQ (reference sequence). CDR3 coding DNA: TGTGCTAGCAGCCCGGACAGGGGGACCGGGGAGCTGTTTTTT. It specifies CASSPDRGTGELFF.

This clone was recorded only once. At the DNA level, this CDR3 is encoded by other sequences in the same sample as well. V and J are TRBV19 and TRBJ2-7, with D possibly matching TRBD1 (6 bases). Germline CDR1 LNHDA, CDR2 SQIVND (reference sequence). V was trimmed by 2 bases and J by 1 base, leaving 9 bases between them. The CDR3 covers 14 residues. The CDR3 DNA is TGTGCCAGTAGTATAAGGGGGAAGTCCTACGAGCAGTACTTC. It encodes CASSIRGKSYEQYF. The whole variable domain, filled in from reference TRBV19 and TRBJ2-7, reads DGGITQSPKYLFRKEGQNVTLSCEQNLNHDAMYWYRQDPGQGLRLIYYSQIVNDFQKGDIAEGYSVSREKKESFPLTVTSAQKNPTAFYLCASSIRGKSYEQYFGPGTRLTVT.

The rearrangement joins TRBV15 to TRBJ2-6, with D possibly being TRBD1 or TRBD2 (5 bases each). V was trimmed by 5 bases and J by 1 base, leaving 12 bases between them. This CDR3 spans 16 amino acids. Germline lookup yields CDR1 LNHNV and CDR2 YYDKDF (reference sequence). DNA for the CDR3: TGTGCCACCAGCTCTCCGGGGCAGTCTGGGGCCAACGTCCTGACTTTC. The encoded protein is CATSSPGQSGANVLTF.

This clone was found a few times. The V gene is TRBV5-6, the J gene TRBJ2-7; D gene ambiguous. V was cut by 4 bases and J by 1 base, with 6 bases left in between. Per germline, CDR1 SGHDT and CDR2 YYEEEE. The CDR3 is made up of 12 amino acids. CDR3 bases: TGTGCCAGCAGCCGACAATCCTACGAGCAGTACTTC. Encoded protein: CASSRQSYEQYF.